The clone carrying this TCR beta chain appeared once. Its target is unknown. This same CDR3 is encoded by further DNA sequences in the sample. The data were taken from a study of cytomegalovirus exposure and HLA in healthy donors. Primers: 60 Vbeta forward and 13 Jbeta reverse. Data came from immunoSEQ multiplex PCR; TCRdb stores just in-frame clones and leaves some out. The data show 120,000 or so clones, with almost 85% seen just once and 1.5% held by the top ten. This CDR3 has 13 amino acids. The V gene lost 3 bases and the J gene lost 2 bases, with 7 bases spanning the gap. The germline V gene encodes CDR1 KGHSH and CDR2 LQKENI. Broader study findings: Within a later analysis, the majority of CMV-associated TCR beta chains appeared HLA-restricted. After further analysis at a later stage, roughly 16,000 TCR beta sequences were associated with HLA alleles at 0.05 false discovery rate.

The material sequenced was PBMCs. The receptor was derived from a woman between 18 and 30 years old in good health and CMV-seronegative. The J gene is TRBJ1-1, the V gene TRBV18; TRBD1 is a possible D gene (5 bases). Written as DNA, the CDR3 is TGTGCCAGCTCACCCCAGGGAAACACTGAAGCTTTCTTT. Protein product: CASSPQGNTEAFF.